This T cell receptor beta chain was profiled in a study of patients and donors after allogeneic stem cell transplantation. CDR3 length equals 12 residues. CDR1 MNHEY and CDR2 SMNVEV come from the germline V gene (reference sequence). The J segment lost 4 bases and the V segment lost 8 bases, leaving 4 bases of the junction unmatched. This clonotype was recorded many times. In TCRdb, the RT-PCR reads were re-called with MiXCR into one record per CDR3 protein. The table has a few hundred thousand distinct CDR3 sequences, 13% to 15% seen once. The sequence was collected from a human donor who was either an allogeneic HSCT recipient or a stem cell or donor lymphocyte infusion donor (not recorded which). It is not recorded whose cells these are; they may come from a transplant donor. The chain couples TRBV27 to TRBJ2-7, with 8 nucleotides matching TRBD1. The sample comprised blood, either unsorted or a sorted T cell fraction (not recorded which). Here the CDR3 reads CASQGALYEQYF. CDR3 bases: TGTGCCAGCCAGGGGGCTTTATACGAGCAGTACTTC.